These T cell receptor beta chains were read from a single sample in a study of T cell responses to AZD1222 COVID-19 vaccine. Repertoires were generated with immunoSEQ multiplex PCR, while TCRdb's copy carries only in-frame clones and drops some. The sample has 90,000 to 95,000 clones; 70% to 90% are singletons. Here the sequenced sample was peripheral blood, taken on day 0 of AZD1222 vaccination. These receptors originate from an adult in good health. CDR3s leave out the opening cysteine and the closing phenylalanine or tryptophan. Each record gives: V gene, J gene, CDR3 protein.

TRBV15,TRBJ2-2,ATTPGGSRRTGELF
TRBV28,TRBJ1-2,ASSLTGGYLGSYGYT
TRBV3-1/TRBV3-2,TRBJ1-2,ASSHGGKGYT
TRBV10-3,TRBJ2-3,AISEAWISGNTDTQY
TRBV6-5,TRBJ1-2,ASSAGGRYYGYT
TRBV11-2,TRBJ1-2,ASSSGGRTGVYGYT
TRBV12-1,TRBJ1-5,ASSFGGAGNQPQH
TRBV3-1/TRBV3-2,TRBJ2-7,ASSFGQGDEQY
TRBV3-1/TRBV3-2,TRBJ2-3,ASSQDTSTDTQY
TRBV2,TRBJ1-6,ASSRDRVNSPLH